One sample yielded the 2 T cell receptor beta chains listed below, sequenced in a study of T cell responses to AZD1222 COVID-19 vaccine. The method was immunoSEQ multiplex PCR; TCRdb's version includes in-frame clones alone and lacks a portion of them. The sample has about 170,000 clones, roughly 85% seen once. This sample comprised peripheral blood, obtained 28 days after the second AZD1222 dose. The receptors here all came from an adult who received the AZD1222 COVID-19 vaccine.

This clone has a single count. V usage is TRBV7-9 and J usage is TRBJ2-1, with D perhaps TRBD1 or TRBD2 (5 bases each). The V and J ends lost 6 bases and 8 bases respectively, with 17 bases between them. The CDR3 is 14 residues long. Germline CDR1 and CDR2: SEHNR and FQNEAQ (reference sequence). The CDR3 here is CASREGLAGYEQFF. The DNA for the CDR3 is TGTGCCAGCAGAGAGGGGCTAGCTGGTTATGAGCAGTTCTTC. Filled out from reference TRBV7-9 and TRBJ2-1, the complete variable domain reads DTGVSQNPRHKITKRGQNVTFRCDPISEHNRLYWYRQTLGQGPEFLTYFQNEAQLEKSRLLSDRFSAERPKGSFSTLEIQRTEQGDSAMYLCASREGLAGYEQFFGPGTRLTVL.

The J gene is TRBJ2-2, the V gene TRBV30; D gene uncertain. The ends were cut back, 2 bases at V and 1 base at J, with 8 bases in the middle. This CDR3 contains 14 residues. Germline V lookup: CDR1 GTSNPN, CDR2 SVGIG (reference sequence). CDR3 sequence: CAWSSPVNTGELFF. CDR3 DNA: TGTGCCTGGAGTTCGCCAGTGAACACCGGGGAGCTGTTTTTT.